These T cell receptor beta chains were read from a single sample in a study of regulatory T cells in long-lasting Graves disease. Each CDR3 protein gets one entry after TCRdb re-called the multiplex PCR reads with MiXCR. The data hold 350,000 to 450,000 distinct CDR3 sequences, with around 15% observed a single time. This same sample was also taken into another study, of T cells in Graves' hyperthyroidism and ophthalmopathy.

Sequenced material: peripheral blood mononuclear cells (PBMCs), taken at new diagnosis, from a patient treated with antithyroid drugs. Receptor source: a man between 35 and 55 years old with Graves disease. CDR3s include the opening cysteine and the closing phenylalanine or tryptophan. A D gene is named only where the DNA matches it firmly. Not every row has a clone size; where given, it reads once, few, many or a size class.

d_call	clone_size	v_call	j_call	cdr3_aa	cdr3_nt
TRBD2	many	TRBV10-3	TRBJ2-5	CAIQRGEVETQYF	TGTGCCATCCAGCGGGGGGAAGTAGAGACCCAGTACTTC
TRBD2	many	TRBV7-2	TRBJ2-5	CASGKASGWGETQYF	TGTGCCAGCGGTAAGGCTAGCGGTTGGGGCGAGACCCAGTACTTC
NA	many	TRBV2	TRBJ2-7	CASIPGRGSYEQYF	TGTGCCAGCATCCCGGGACGCGGCTCCTACGAGCAGTACTTC
TRBD2	few	TRBV4-1	TRBJ2-3	CASSQGTSGGAIDTQYF	TGCGCCAGCAGCCAAGGGACTAGCGGGGGGGCCATAGATACGCAGTATTTT
TRBD1	once	TRBV4-1	TRBJ2-7	CASSQERGTGRYEQYF	TGCGCCAGCAGCCAAGAACGTGGGACAGGGAGATACGAGCAGTACTTC
NA	many	TRBV10-3	TRBJ1-1	CAISESGPALSEAFF	TGTGCCATCAGTGAGTCGGGGCCCGCTCTCTCTGAAGCTTTCTTT
TRBD2	few	TRBV5-1	TRBJ2-1	CASRPTSGGAGEQFF	TGCGCCAGCAGACCAACTAGCGGGGGGGCGGGTGAGCAGTTCTTC
TRBD2	many	TRBV18	TRBJ2-1	CASSPTSVSSYNEQFF	TGTGCCAGCTCACCCACTAGCGTTAGCTCCTACAATGAGCAGTTCTTC
TRBD1	many	TRBV5-1	TRBJ2-7	CASSLVGTGGYEQYF	TGCGCCAGCAGCTTGGTGGGGACAGGAGGCTACGAGCAGTACTTC
TRBD1	many	TRBV20-1	TRBJ1-5	CSAIRGTEYSNQPQHF	TGCAGTGCCATTAGGGGGACAGAATATAGCAATCAGCCCCAGCATTTT
NA	NA	TRBV7-3	TRBJ2-2	CASSSSANTGELFF	TGTGCCAGCAGCTCTAGCGCGAACACCGGGGAGCTGTTTTTT
TRBD2	many	TRBV7-6	TRBJ2-3	CASSLIGAAGGPSASTDTQYF	TGTGCCAGCAGCTTGATCGGGGCAGCGGGGGGCCCCTCAGCTAGCACAGATACGCAGTATTTT
TRBD1	many	TRBV12-3/TRBV12-4	TRBJ1-6	CASSLAGTGNSPLHF	TGTGCCAGCAGTTTAGCAGGGACAGGCAATTCACCCCTCCACTTT
TRBD1	many	TRBV6-5	TRBJ1-1	CASSYASQGKGGEAFF	TGTGCCAGCAGTTACGCCTCACAGGGGAAAGGGGGTGAAGCTTTCTTT
TRBD2	NA	TRBV12-3/TRBV12-4	TRBJ2-6	CASTSRGAGANVLTF	TGTGCCAGCACCTCGCGGGGGGCTGGGGCCAACGTCCTGACTTTC
TRBD1	many	TRBV12-3/TRBV12-4	TRBJ2-2	CASSLDRGGTGELFF	TGTGCCAGCAGTTTGGACAGGGGGGGCACCGGGGAGCTGTTTTTT
NA	few	TRBV18	TRBJ2-7	CASSPRTGALNEQYF	TGTGCCAGCTCACCACGGACGGGGGCCCTTAACGAGCAGTACTTC
NA	NA	TRBV20-1	TRBJ2-5	CSAGRPGLLQETQYF	TGCAGTGCTGGCCGACCGGGACTCCTGCAAGAGACCCAGTACTTC
NA	many	TRBV5-1	TRBJ2-3	CASSLVPRTDTQYF	TGCGCCAGCAGCTTGGTGCCACGCACAGATACGCAGTATTTT
TRBD2	many	TRBV28	TRBJ2-5	CASSLWVARGVGETQYF	TGTGCCAGCAGTTTATGGGTAGCGCGGGGGGTCGGGGAGACCCAGTACTTC
NA	many	TRBV24-1	TRBJ2-5	CATSGETGPQETQYF	TGTGCCACCAGTGGTGAAACAGGGCCTCAAGAGACCCAGTACTTC
NA	NA	TRBV29-1	TRBJ1-1	CSPWGLKGNTEAFF	TGCAGCCCTTGGGGTTTAAAGGGAAACACTGAAGCTTTCTTT
NA	many	TRBV5-1	TRBJ1-5	CASSADGINQPQHF	TGCGCCAGCAGCGCGGACGGCATCAATCAGCCCCAGCATTTT
TRBD1	few	TRBV19	TRBJ2-5	CASSTYRDSEETQYF	TGTGCCAGTAGTACATACCGGGACAGTGAAGAGACCCAGTACTTC
NA	many	TRBV7-2	TRBJ2-3	CASSPAGQTREMF	TGTGCCAGCAGCCCCGCCGGACAGACCCGTGAGATGTTT
NA	few	TRBV9	TRBJ1-4	CASSILGTENEKLFF	TGTGCCAGCAGCATTCTCGGGACGGAGAATGAAAAACTGTTTTTT
NA	many	TRBV28	TRBJ1-3	CASKYWGENSGNTIYF	TGTGCCAGCAAATATTGGGGGGAGAACTCTGGAAACACCATATATTTT
NA	NA	TRBV4-1	TRBJ2-7	CASSQRGDRAYEQYF	TGCGCCAGCAGCCAACGAGGGGACCGAGCCTACGAGCAGTACTTC
TRBD1	NA	TRBV19	TRBJ2-7	CASSSRTGSYEQYF	TGTGCCAGTAGTTCCCGGACAGGGTCCTACGAGCAGTACTTC
TRBD1	many	TRBV3-1	TRBJ1-1	CASSQGLTGSTEAFF	TGTGCCAGCAGCCAGGGGTTGACAGGGAGCACTGAAGCTTTCTTT
NA	many	TRBV10-3	TRBJ1-2	CAISEWSQGPHGYTF	TGTGCCATCAGTGAGTGGTCCCAGGGCCCGCATGGCTACACCTTC
NA	NA	TRBV7-2	TRBJ1-3	CASRPGLHSGNTIYF	TGTGCCAGCCGGCCGGGGTTACACTCTGGAAACACCATATATTTT
NA	few	TRBV20-1	TRBJ2-7	CSARDLDNTYEQYF	TGCAGTGCTAGAGATCTGGACAACACATACGAGCAGTACTTC
TRBD1	many	TRBV20-1	TRBJ1-5	CSVPTGSNQPQHF	TGCAGTGTCCCGACAGGGAGCAATCAGCCCCAGCATTTT
NA	NA	TRBV5-1	TRBJ2-7	CASSFRATDYEQYF	TGCGCCAGCAGCTTTCGGGCGACCGACTACGAGCAGTACTTC
TRBD1	many	TRBV28	TRBJ1-6	CASSLRQGVSLHF	TGTGCCAGCAGTTTGAGACAGGGTGTCTCCCTCCACTTT
TRBD1	many	TRBV5-1	TRBJ1-1	CASSENRGGTEAFF	TGCGCCAGCAGCGAAAACAGGGGAGGCACTGAAGCTTTCTTT
NA	NA	TRBV9	TRBJ2-1	CASSVATGTEQFF	TGTGCCAGCAGCGTAGCGACCGGGACAGAGCAGTTCTTC
TRBD1	NA	TRBV30	TRBJ2-5	CAWRWTGGGQETQYF	TGTGCCTGGAGATGGACAGGGGGGGGCCAAGAGACCCAGTACTTC
TRBD2	few	TRBV7-9	TRBJ2-1	CASSPELGLAGVGEQFF	TGTGCCAGCAGCCCCGAGCTCGGACTAGCGGGGGTGGGTGAGCAGTTCTTC
TRBD2	many	TRBV18	TRBJ2-3	CASSPSSGADTQYF	TGTGCCAGCTCACCATCGAGCGGGGCAGATACGCAGTATTTT